The subject of this entry is one TCR beta chain. This CDR3 contains 15 residues. Germline V lookup: CDR1 MDHEN, CDR2 SYDVKM. Trimming stripped 5 bases from V and 3 bases from J, with 14 bases between. These data are taken from a study of T cell responses to AZD1222 COVID-19 vaccine. Profiled with immunoSEQ multiplex PCR; TCRdb holds only in-frame clones, not every one. The sample lists 180,000 or so clones; 91% were seen once. The chain links TRBV28 to TRBJ1-5; D is ambiguous. The input for sequencing was peripheral blood, taken 28 days after the second AZD1222 dose. The clonotype originates from an adult who received the AZD1222 COVID-19 vaccine. CDR3 sequence: CASSPRAGNNQPQHF. CDR3 sequence (DNA): TGTGCCAGCAGTCCCCGGGCGGGAAACAATCAGCCCCAGCATTTT.